Below are 30 T cell receptor beta chains sequenced from a single sample in a study of OX40 agonist ivuxolimab in advanced cancers. Only in-frame clones appear in the TCRdb table, and some are missing; sequencing was by immunoSEQ multiplex PCR. The sample lists tens of thousands of clones; 75% to 90% were seen once. Here the sequenced sample was CD4+ or CD8+ T cells sorted from blood, taken in a trial of the OX40 agonist ivuxolimab. These receptors all stem from an adult with an advanced solid tumor such as melanoma, head and neck, liver or kidney cancer.

The rearrangement joins TRBV4-3 to TRBJ2-1; TRBD1 or TRBD2 may be the D gene (5 bases each). Per germline, CDR1 LGHNA and CDR2 YSLEER. The CDR3 runs 15 residues. Trimming cost V 3 bases and J 8 bases, with 17 bases left between them. The CDR3 DNA reads as TGCGCCAGCAGCCATCTCCGGGACCCTCGGGATGAGCAGTTCTTC. Translation gives CASSHLRDPRDEQFF.

The V and J genes are TRBV9 and TRBJ1-5; maybe TRBD1 (5 bases). Germline V CDR1 and CDR2: SGDLS, YYNGEE. The germline V and J ends were trimmed by 3 bases and 5 bases, with 9 bases remaining between them. The CDR3 is made up of 13 amino acids. CDR3 coding DNA: TGTGCCAGCAGCGCGACAGTTTATCAGCCCCAGCATTTT. It yields the protein CASSATVYQPQHF.

The chain is built from TRBV4-2 and TRBJ2-3, with D perhaps matching TRBD1 (5 bases). The CDR3 loop spans 14 amino acids. V was clipped by 2 bases and J by 2 bases, with 8 bases between them. CDR1 and CDR2 (germline): LGHNA, YNFKEQ. This chain's CDR3 is CASSQRQHTDTQYF. CDR3 bases: TGTGCCAGCAGCCAAAGACAGCACACAGATACGCAGTATTTT.

Written as DNA, the CDR3 is TGTGCCAGCAGTTTGCAGGGAGGCTCTGGAAACACCATATATTTT. Protein: CASSLQGGSGNTIYF. The gene calls are TRBV27 and TRBJ1-3; D is perhaps TRBD1 (5 bases). Germline values: CDR1 MNHEY, CDR2 SMNVEV (reference sequence). Trimming took off 3 bases at V and 0 bases at J, with 9 bases between the two ends. CDR3 length equals 15 residues.

This chain joins TRBV27 and TRBJ2-1, with D hard to call. Germline CDR1 is MNHEY and CDR2 is SMNVEV (reference sequence). V was clipped by 1 base and J by 3 bases, with 13 bases between them. The CDR3 sequence is 16 residues long. The CDR3 loop is CASSLFASTVYNEQFF. CDR3 nucleotides: TGTGCCAGCAGTTTATTCGCTAGTACAGTCTACAATGAGCAGTTCTTC.

The chain has TRBV30 and TRBJ2-7; D possibly corresponds to TRBD1 (6 bases). This CDR3 contains 16 residues. The V end lost 1 base, the J end lost 0 bases, and 16 bases lay between the germline ends. The germline V gene encodes CDR1 GTSNPN and CDR2 SVGIG (reference sequence). CDR3 in amino acids: CAWSAIWTAHSYEQYF. The CDR3 DNA follows: TGTGCCTGGAGTGCAATCTGGACAGCTCACTCCTACGAGCAGTACTTC.

The gene calls are TRBV5-1 and TRBJ2-7; D may match TRBD1 or TRBD2 (5 bases each). Trimming stripped 7 bases from V and 2 bases from J, with 19 bases between. This CDR3 contains 15 residues. Germline V lookup: CDR1 SGHRS, CDR2 YFSETQ. In nucleotides, the CDR3 is TGCGCCAGCGGCCCAAATTGGGGGACCGCCTACGAGCAGTACTTC. Protein product: CASGPNWGTAYEQYF.

The sample holds one count of this clone. The rearrangement uses TRBV29-1 and TRBJ2-1; 7 positions agree with TRBD1. With 0 bases clipped from V and 6 bases from J, the junction kept 14 bases outside the gene matches. CDR3 length: 17 residues. The germline gives CDR1 SQVTM, CDR2 ANQGSEA. The CDR3 bases are TGCAGCGTTGAAGATCCCCGAGACAGGGCTAGTGGCAATGAGCAGTTCTTC. This gives the protein CSVEDPRDRASGNEQFF.

The gene calls are TRBV27 and TRBJ2-7; D possibly uses TRBD1 or TRBD2 (5 bases each). Germline lookup yields CDR1 MNHEY and CDR2 SMNVEV (reference sequence). CDR3 length: 15 residues. V lost 2 bases to trimming and J lost 2 bases, with 13 bases between them. For the CDR3, the DNA is TGTGCCAGCAGTTTAAGTGGGGGACCAACCTACGAGCAGTACTTC. This gives the protein CASSLSGGPTYEQYF.

In DNA form, the CDR3 reads TGTGCCAGCAGTGGCGGGACAGGGGAGACCCAGTACTTC. Its translation is CASSGGTGETQYF. The rearrangement links TRBV25-1 to TRBJ2-5, with 9 bases aligning to TRBD1. V dropped 4 bases and J dropped 5; count of bases not matched to a gene: 2. This CDR3 spans 13 amino acids. Germline V gives CDR1 MGHDK, CDR2 SYGVNS.

The chain couples TRBV30 to TRBJ2-7, with D hard to call. V dropped 2 bases and J dropped 0 bases, with 8 bases sitting between them. Germline lookup yields CDR1 GTSNPN and CDR2 SVGIG (reference sequence). The CDR3 totals 13 residues. The CDR3, as DNA: TGTGCCTGGAGTCTGTGGGGCTCCTACGAGCAGTACTTC. Translated, it gives CAWSLWGSYEQYF.

V is TRBV19 and J is TRBJ2-1, with 8 bases matching TRBD2. The CDR3 is 15 amino acids. The germline V gene has CDR1 LNHDA and CDR2 SQIVND (reference sequence). After removal of 5 bases from V and 1 base from J, the junction contained 4 bases not matched to a gene. Here the CDR3 DNA reads TGTGCCAGTAGTCCCGTAGCGGGATCCTACAATGAGCAGTTCTTC. Translated, it gives CASSPVAGSYNEQFF.

CDR3 protein: CASSQGTRIGETQYF. The CDR3 coding sequence is TGCGCCAGCAGCCAAGGGACTCGGATAGGAGAGACCCAGTACTTC. This chain connects TRBV4-1 to TRBJ2-5, with a possible D match to TRBD2 (5 bases). The germline V gene encodes CDR1 MGHRA and CDR2 YSYEKL. Trimming removed 1 base at V and 4 bases at J, with 13 bases between. The CDR3 is made up of 15 amino acids.

CDR3 nucleotide sequence: TGTGCCAGCAGTTTATGGAAGGGAAGTGAAAAACTGTTTTTT. The encoded protein is CASSLWKGSEKLFF. The rearrangement uses TRBV27 and TRBJ1-4; D is uncertain. The V end was cut by 1 base, the J end by 7 bases, with 10 bases between. The CDR3 is 14 amino acids. Germline lookup yields CDR1 MNHEY and CDR2 SMNVEV (reference sequence).

CDR3 coding DNA: TGTGCCAGCAGTATGGGGATGACAGGGATCTCCTACGAGCAGTACTTC. Translated: CASSMGMTGISYEQYF. The chain joins TRBV9 to TRBJ2-7, with TRBD1 matching 7 bases. Germline values: CDR1 SGDLS, CDR2 YYNGEE. This CDR3 region has 16 residues. V shed 5 bases and J 0 bases; nucleotides not matched to a gene: 11.

The rearrangement uses TRBV6-1 and TRBJ1-1; weak D call: TRBD1 (5 bases). The CDR3 loop spans 14 amino acids. Germline assignment: CDR1 MNHNS and CDR2 SASEGT. Trimming shortened V by 11 bases and J by 1 base, and 17 bases separated the two germline ends. The CDR3 sequence: CAGNVLTGNTEAFF. In DNA form, the CDR3 reads TGTGCCGGCAATGTCCTTACAGGGAACACTGAAGCTTTCTTT.

The chain has TRBV7-6 and TRBJ2-3; 10 nucleotides match TRBD2. Germline CDR1 and CDR2: SGHVS and FNYEAQ. The trim removed 5 bases at V and 2 bases at J, leaving 7 bases unmatched. CDR3 length: 16 amino acids. CDR3 nucleotide sequence: TGTGCCAGCAGCCGGCTAGCGGGGGAGAACACAGATACGCAGTATTTT. Translation: CASSRLAGENTDTQYF.

This clone was counted a few times. The CDR3: CSVVQGEAFF. The CDR3 nucleotides read TGCAGCGTTGTACAGGGAGAAGCTTTCTTT. The V call is TRBV29-1, the J call TRBJ1-1; possibly TRBD1 for D (6 bases). V gave up 4 bases and J gave up 8 bases, with 8 bases separating them. This CDR3 has 10 residues. Germline V gene sequence: CDR1 SQVTM, CDR2 ANQGSEA. Combining the CDR3 with reference TRBV29-1 and TRBJ1-1 gives the whole variable domain SAVISQKPSRDICQRGTSLTIQCQVDSQVTMMFWYRQQPGQSLTLIATANQGSEATYESGFVIDKFPISRPNLTFSTLTVSNMSPEDSSIYLCSVVQGEAFFGQGTRLTVV.

The chain links TRBV7-9 to TRBJ1-5; unclear D gene. This CDR3 comprises 15 residues. Trimming removed 1 base from V and 0 bases from J, with 7 bases in between. Germline V gene lookup returns CDR1 SEHNR and CDR2 FQNEAQ (reference sequence). This CDR3 reads CASSLEGSSNQPQHF. DNA for the CDR3: TGTGCCAGCAGCTTAGAGGGATCTAGCAATCAGCCCCAGCATTTT.

The chain carries TRBV9 and TRBJ1-1; 11 bases fit TRBD1. Trimming removed 3 bases from V and 11 bases from J; junction bases left unmatched: 9. CDR3 length: 14 amino acids. CDR1 is SGDLS and CDR2 is YYNGEE in the germline V gene. The DNA of the CDR3 is TGTGCCAGCAGCGGGACAGGGGGCGACTCTTTGGCTTTCTTT. This sequence encodes CASSGTGGDSLAFF.

The chain employs TRBV13 and TRBJ1-2; no clear D gene. The CDR3 length is 14 residues. CDR1 and CDR2 from the germline V gene are PRHDT and FYEKMQ (reference sequence). With 4 bases removed from V and 8 bases from J, the gap between germline ends came to 17 bases. In DNA, the CDR3 is TGTGCCAGCAGCTCGCTAGCGGAAATGAGAGGCTACACCTTC. This translates into CASSSLAEMRGYTF.

The table lists this clone with a count of one. The junction departs from germline at one end; a sequencing error may be responsible. The chain joins TRBV7-7 to TRBJ2-1; no clear D. The CDR3 runs 14 residues. Per the germline V gene, CDR1 is SSHAT and CDR2 is FNYEAQ (reference sequence). CDR3 DNA: TGTGCTAGCAGCTTAGTAATCGGTGGCTTTGAGCAGTTCTTC. Translation gives CASSLVIGGFEQFF.

The genes are TRBV27 and TRBJ1-2, with 8 bases identical to TRBD1. The CDR3 is 13 residues long. V shed 2 bases and J 8 bases; nucleotides not matched to a gene: 4. The germline V gene has CDR1 MNHEY and CDR2 SMNVEV (reference sequence). The CDR3 region is CASSLQGARGYTF. The CDR3 nucleotides read TGTGCCAGCAGTTTACAGGGGGCTCGGGGCTACACCTTC.

This clone has only a few counts. The rearrangement joins TRBV7-9 to TRBJ2-3; 7 bases line up with TRBD1. The J segment lost 1 base and the V segment lost 6 bases, leaving 10 bases of the junction unmatched. The CDR3 consists of 16 residues. From germline, CDR1 is SEHNR and CDR2 FQNEAQ (reference sequence). This chain's CDR3 is CASSPIGGAGTDTQYF. The CDR3 DNA follows: TGTGCCAGCAGTCCTATAGGGGGCGCCGGCACAGATACGCAGTATTTT.

This clone has only a few counts. This chain connects TRBV5-1 to TRBJ1-5, with D possibly being TRBD1 (5 bases). This CDR3 is built from 15 residues. V gave up 0 bases and J gave up 0 bases, with 7 bases separating them. CDR1 is SGHRS and CDR2 is YFSETQ in the germline V gene. CDR3 DNA: TGCGCCAGCAGCTTGGTTGGGGGTAGCAATCAGCCCCAGCATTTT. Its protein product is CASSLVGGSNQPQHF.

V is TRBV9 and J is TRBJ1-4, with TRBD1 matching 8 bases. Germline loops: CDR1 SGDLS, CDR2 YYNGEE. This CDR3 is 14 amino acids long. J lost 4 bases, V lost 3 bases, and 2 bases had no gene match. The CDR3 coding sequence is TGTGCCAGCAGCGAAACAGGGGGTAATGAAAAACTGTTTTTT. Translated: CASSETGGNEKLFF. The full variable domain, its missing parts supplied by reference TRBV9 and TRBJ1-4, is DSGVTQTPKHLITATGQRVTLRCSPRSGDLSVYWYQQSLDQGLQFLIQYYNGEERAKGNILERFSAQQFPDLHSELNLSSLELGDSALYFCASSETGGNEKLFFGSGTQLSVL.

In its sample, this clone was seen once. The chain recombines TRBV5-4 with TRBJ1-2, with D unresolved. Looked up from germline, CDR1 is SGHNT and CDR2 is YYREEE (reference sequence). V dropped 1 base and J dropped 7 bases, with 8 bases sitting between them. The CDR3 sequence is 12 residues long. The CDR3 protein is CASSLRSFGYTF. CDR3 sequence (DNA): TGTGCCAGCAGCTTGCGGTCCTTTGGCTACACCTTC.

V and J are TRBV30 and TRBJ2-1; TRBD2 aligns across 7 bases. The germline V gene has CDR1 GTSNPN and CDR2 SVGIG (reference sequence). V shed 4 bases, J shed 7 bases, and the junction held 13 bases outside the gene matches. CDR3 length: 15 residues. CDR3 region: CAWNPLAASGNEQFF. The DNA for the CDR3 is TGTGCCTGGAATCCCCTAGCGGCCTCGGGGAATGAGCAGTTCTTC.

The rearrangement joins TRBV5-4 to TRBJ2-7; TRBD2 is a possible D gene (5 bases). This CDR3 region has 14 residues. Trimming removed 4 bases from V and 5 bases from J, with 16 bases in between. Germline V gene sequence: CDR1 SGHNT, CDR2 YYREEE (reference sequence). The CDR3 sequence is CASSQDFQENEQYF. The CDR3 region has the DNA TGTGCCAGCAGCCAGGACTTCCAGGAGAACGAGCAGTACTTC. The full variable domain, in which reference TRBV5-4 and TRBJ2-7 provide the parts outside the CDR3, is ETGVTQSPTHLIKTRGQQVTLRCSSQSGHNTVSWYQQALGQGPQFIFQYYREEENGRGNFPPRFSGLQFPNYSSELNVNALELDDSALYLCASSQDFQENEQYFGPGTRLTVT.

The V gene is TRBV7-3, the J gene TRBJ2-5; weak D call: TRBD2 (6 bases). Germline V lookup: CDR1 SGHTA, CDR2 FQGTGA. The CDR3 is made up of 15 amino acids. The germline V and J ends were trimmed by 1 base and 2 bases, with 11 bases remaining between them. In nucleotides, the CDR3 is TGTGCCAGCAGCTTAATTCCGGGGGTTCAAGAGACCCAGTACTTC. Translated, it gives CASSLIPGVQETQYF.